These T cell receptor beta chains were read from a single sample in a study of T cells in Graves' hyperthyroidism and ophthalmopathy. A single record per CDR3 protein comes from TCRdb applying MiXCR to the multiplex PCR reads. The sample has 490,000 or so distinct CDR3 sequences, around 15% seen once; the top ten hold approximately 32%. The source material was blood. The receptors were gathered from a woman aged 25 to 39 with Graves' ophthalmopathy. CDR3s include the opening cysteine and the closing phenylalanine or tryptophan. Each record gives: J gene, clone size, V gene, CDR3 protein. Size tells how often a clone was seen (once, few, many) or the class of an expanded clone, and some rows leave it out.

j_gene: TRBJ2-5; abundance: -; v_gene: TRBV28; CDR3aa: CASRVTGLETQYF
j_gene: TRBJ2-7; abundance: many; v_gene: TRBV19; CDR3aa: CASAPGTGGYEQYF
j_gene: TRBJ2-3; abundance: many; v_gene: TRBV3-1; CDR3aa: CASSQVFFKEGVETDTQYF
j_gene: TRBJ2-1; abundance: many; v_gene: TRBV3-1; CDR3aa: CASSPSAGVNNEQFF
j_gene: TRBJ1-2; abundance: few; v_gene: TRBV10-3; CDR3aa: CAISESDSYGYTF
j_gene: TRBJ2-2; abundance: -; v_gene: TRBV4-1; CDR3aa: CASNPQGTGELFF
j_gene: TRBJ2-1; abundance: many; v_gene: TRBV28; CDR3aa: CASSLGTSGRAYNEQFF
j_gene: TRBJ2-3; abundance: few; v_gene: TRBV2; CDR3aa: CATLAGIRLRIEDPQTDTQYF
j_gene: TRBJ1-5; abundance: few; v_gene: TRBV20-1; CDR3aa: CSARGTGKINQPQHF
j_gene: TRBJ2-7; abundance: few; v_gene: TRBV7-6; CDR3aa: CASSLRAVDEQYF
j_gene: TRBJ2-5; abundance: many; v_gene: TRBV20-1; CDR3aa: CSAPDPAMETQYF
j_gene: TRBJ2-1; abundance: -; v_gene: TRBV3-1; CDR3aa: CASSQDQAADNEQFF
j_gene: TRBJ2-5; abundance: many; v_gene: TRBV11-2; CDR3aa: CASNVGAYQETQYF
j_gene: TRBJ1-3; abundance: many; v_gene: TRBV4-2; CDR3aa: CASSQALRGLGNTIYF
j_gene: TRBJ2-3; abundance: -; v_gene: TRBV10-3; CDR3aa: CAIREEATRGSTDTQYF
j_gene: TRBJ1-4; abundance: many; v_gene: TRBV20-1; CDR3aa: CSAMRGTGGEKLFF
j_gene: TRBJ2-1; abundance: many; v_gene: TRBV20-1; CDR3aa: CSALQGSPDNEQFF
j_gene: TRBJ1-5; abundance: -; v_gene: TRBV18; CDR3aa: CASSPRSMWQYSNQPQHF
j_gene: TRBJ2-5; abundance: many; v_gene: TRBV5-1; CDR3aa: CASSFGTGIRETQYF
j_gene: TRBJ1-4; abundance: -; v_gene: TRBV12-3/TRBV12-4; CDR3aa: CASKAGSLIEKLFF
j_gene: TRBJ1-5; abundance: many; v_gene: TRBV12-3/TRBV12-4; CDR3aa: CASSNRVQPQHF
j_gene: TRBJ2-3; abundance: -; v_gene: TRBV5-1; CDR3aa: CASFLSGTDTQYF
j_gene: TRBJ2-2; abundance: many; v_gene: TRBV7-2; CDR3aa: CASSLAMSGGTGELFF
j_gene: TRBJ2-6; abundance: many; v_gene: TRBV5-5; CDR3aa: CASSEAGGRSGANVLTF
j_gene: TRBJ2-5; abundance: many; v_gene: TRBV28; CDR3aa: CASSLEGGETQYF
j_gene: TRBJ2-3; abundance: -; v_gene: TRBV12-3/TRBV12-4; CDR3aa: CASSGGTSGSPDTQYF